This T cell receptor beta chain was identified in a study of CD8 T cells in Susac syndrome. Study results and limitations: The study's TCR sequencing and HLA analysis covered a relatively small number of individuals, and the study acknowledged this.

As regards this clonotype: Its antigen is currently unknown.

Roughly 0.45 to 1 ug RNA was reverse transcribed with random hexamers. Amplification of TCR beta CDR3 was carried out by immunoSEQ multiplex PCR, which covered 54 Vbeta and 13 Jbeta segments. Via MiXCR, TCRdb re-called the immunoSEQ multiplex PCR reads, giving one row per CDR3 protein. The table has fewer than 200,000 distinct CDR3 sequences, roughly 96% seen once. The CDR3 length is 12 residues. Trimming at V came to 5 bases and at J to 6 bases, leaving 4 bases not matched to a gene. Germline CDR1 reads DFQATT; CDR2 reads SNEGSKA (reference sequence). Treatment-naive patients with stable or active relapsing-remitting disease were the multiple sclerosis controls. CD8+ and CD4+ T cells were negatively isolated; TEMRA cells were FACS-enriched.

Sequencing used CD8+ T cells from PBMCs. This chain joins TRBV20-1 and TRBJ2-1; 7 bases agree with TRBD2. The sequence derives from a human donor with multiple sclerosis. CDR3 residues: CSARTRRNEQFF. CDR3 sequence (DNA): TGCAGTGCTCGGACTAGACGCAATGAGCAGTTCTTC.